This is a list of T cell receptor beta chains from one sample in a study of spatial heterogeneity in lung cancer. TCRdb re-analysed the 5' RACE reads in MiXCR, keeping a single row per CDR3 protein. The sample lists about 1,400 distinct CDR3 sequences; 5.5% to 7% were seen once. The sequenced sample was lung tumor tissue, obtained at surgery. Receptors originate from a female donor with early-stage non-small cell lung cancer. CDR3s leave out the opening cysteine and the closing phenylalanine or tryptophan.

J	V	length	CDR3
TRBJ1-1	TRBV18	11	ASSPDRRGEAF
TRBJ1-1	TRBV29-1	11	SVSPGGRWEAF
TRBJ2-3	TRBV6-6	11	ASKGSYTDTQY
TRBJ2-1	TRBV5-1	11	ASSYRGRGEQF
TRBJ2-3	TRBV6-2/TRBV6-3	9	ASSYSYTQY
TRBJ2-5	TRBV4-1	12	ASSSPGLGETQY
TRBJ2-7	TRBV29-1	11	SVVGGEPYEQY
TRBJ1-5	TRBV6-2/TRBV6-3	11	ASSYHMGQPQH
TRBJ2-5	TRBV20-1	15	SARSSLEGWSIETQY
TRBJ1-6	TRBV6-5	12	ASSPGTGDSTLH
TRBJ2-1	TRBV25-1	17	ASSDRRLPGTGAFREQF
TRBJ2-4	TRBV28	13	ASSFDARGSDSQY
TRBJ2-6	TRBV27	15	ASSLTPVRSGANVLT
TRBJ1-5	TRBV27	11	ASADRVRQPQH
TRBJ1-5	TRBV2	14	ASSEWDTVSNQPQH
TRBJ2-5	TRBV7-9	13	ASSPSGPKQETQY
TRBJ2-3	TRBV2	14	ASRDLAARGTDTQY
TRBJ2-7	TRBV7-2	12	ASSRTSLSYEQY
TRBJ1-2	TRBV6-5	14	ASSYGLTGAPYGYT
TRBJ2-3	TRBV7-8	11	ASVGRSTDTQY
TRBJ2-5	TRBV7-8	11	ASSPRGQETQY
TRBJ2-5	TRBV6-1	13	ASRRSGTGVETQY
TRBJ2-7	TRBV7-6	11	ASSLAASYEQY
TRBJ2-1	TRBV5-6	16	ASSFPAVGGSNYNEQF
TRBJ2-1	TRBV7-7	10	ASSPSGNEQF
TRBJ2-1	TRBV11-2	12	ASSWSSGKYEQF
TRBJ2-1	TRBV20-1	13	SASSLADSYNEQF
TRBJ1-5	TRBV19	13	ASSIGGGGNQPQH
TRBJ2-3	TRBV11-3	13	ASSLGTSGTDTQY
TRBJ2-2	TRBV12-3/TRBV12-4	13	ASSLAQGAAGELF
TRBJ1-6	TRBV28	13	ASRTGGAGGSPLH
TRBJ1-2	TRBV28	12	ASRDRIKHYGYT
TRBJ2-5	TRBV24-1	14	ATSEAGTGLQETQY
TRBJ2-3	TRBV28	12	ASSFVAGTDTQY
TRBJ2-1	TRBV4-2	13	ASSQELSSYNEQF
TRBJ2-2	TRBV5-4	12	ASSLKSGYGELF
TRBJ2-1	TRBV7-9	12	ASRLGTEYNEQF
TRBJ2-6	TRBV12-3/TRBV12-4	16	ASSSAGTGKAGANVLT
TRBJ2-7	TRBV10-3	11	AISEDDANEQY
TRBJ2-7	TRBV7-2	11	ASSSNSGNEQY
TRBJ2-7	TRBV19	13	ASTQRAGGKDEQY
TRBJ2-7	TRBV29-1	10	SVRSNSYEQY
TRBJ1-3	TRBV5-5	14	ASSRLLGRSGNTIY
TRBJ1-1	TRBV7-2	11	ASSLADRRRAF
TRBJ2-2	TRBV6-4	10	ASSTRTGELF
TRBJ2-3	TRBV12-3/TRBV12-4	11	ASSSGRADTQY
TRBJ2-1	TRBV20-1	11	SASVRAYNEQF
TRBJ1-6	TRBV3-1	12	ASSLKGARAPLH
TRBJ1-2	TRBV3-1	11	ASSQATNYGYT
TRBJ1-6	TRBV2	10	ASRRGNSPLH
TRBJ2-1	TRBV20-1	15	SAREIAGPSSYNEQF
TRBJ2-1	TRBV7-2	13	ASSLGTNPRNEQF